This T cell receptor beta chain is drawn from a study of monozygotic twins with inflammatory bowel disease. Study-wide points: Fewer clonotypes were shared with others by IBD patients than by healthy twins, especially with disease activity. The data offered no way to tell different T cell subtypes apart.

As concerns this clonotype: Its target is not known.

cDNA encoding TCRalpha and TCRbeta underwent two nested PCRs of roughly 16 and 10 cycles, each of which was followed by bead purification. TCRdb re-called the 5' RACE reads and catalogs CDR3 proteins one per entry, DNA excluded. In total, the table holds approximately 340,000 distinct CDR3 sequences. The germline gives CDR1 LNHNV, CDR2 YYDKDF (reference sequence). CDR3 length: 15 amino acids. The chain joins TRBV15 to TRBJ1-1. This receptor was taken from a human donor with ulcerative colitis or Crohn's disease, or a healthy co-twin of an affected twin (not recorded which). Sequenced input: blood. CDR3: CATSRRGGENTEAFF.